This TCR beta chain derives from a study of blood T cell repertoires in COVID-19. Looking at the study overall: Both acute and convalescent COVID-19 samples were obtained from the United States, Italy and Spain. In each case, the material was cDNA or gDNA derived from T cells, B-cell-depleted T cells, or PBMCs.

Original data processing: Amplification with reference gene primers provided the estimates of nucleated cell counts. Measured with immunoSEQ multiplex PCR; TCRdb has only the in-frame clones, and not every one. V and J calls and clone size are given by that table; D and trimming were obtained from the DNA. This table has more than 90,000 clones, around 83% appearing once. Specimen: peripheral blood. This receptor was obtained from a man between 65 and 85 years old with acute or convalescent COVID-19.

This chain's CDR3 is CASSSRPGPFSGNTIYF. The CDR3 nucleotides read TGTGCCAGTAGCTCCCGCCCAGGCCCCTTCTCTGGAAACACCATATATTTT. The rearrangement links TRBV19 to TRBJ1-3, with D uncertain. V lost 6 bases and J 0 bases, leaving 18 bases between the germline ends. CDR1 is LNHDA, CDR2 SQIVND, per germline (reference sequence). The CDR3 extends over 17 amino acids.